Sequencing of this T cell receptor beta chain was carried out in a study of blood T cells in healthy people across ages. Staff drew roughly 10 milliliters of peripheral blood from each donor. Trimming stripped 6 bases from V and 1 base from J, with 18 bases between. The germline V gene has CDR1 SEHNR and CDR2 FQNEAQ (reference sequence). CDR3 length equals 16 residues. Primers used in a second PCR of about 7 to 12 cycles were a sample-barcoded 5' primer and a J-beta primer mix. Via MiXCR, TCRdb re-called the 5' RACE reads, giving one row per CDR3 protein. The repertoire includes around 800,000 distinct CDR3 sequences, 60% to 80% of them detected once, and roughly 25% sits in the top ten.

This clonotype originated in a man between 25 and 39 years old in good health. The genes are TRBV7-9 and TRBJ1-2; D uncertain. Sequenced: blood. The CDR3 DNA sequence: TGTGCCAGCAGAGAACTTGACGAGATCGTTAACTATGGCTACACCTTC. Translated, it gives CASRELDEIVNYGYTF.